This T cell receptor beta chain was documented in a study of blood T cells in healthy people across ages. Trimming cost V 8 bases and J 0 bases; bases outside gene matches: 10. CDR3 length equals 16 residues. Germline V CDR1 and CDR2: SEHNR, FQNEAQ (reference sequence). Caucasian individuals from Russia who were healthy and aged 6 to 90 acted as donors. Samples each had at least 5 micrograms of total RNA extracted. Primed by a sample-barcoded 5' primer and a J-beta primer mix, a second PCR proceeded for roughly 7 to 11 cycles. From the 5' RACE reads, TCRdb called clonotypes with MiXCR, one entry per CDR3 protein. The sample holds roughly 2 million distinct CDR3 sequences, just under 50% seen once.

Sequencing used blood. The chain joins TRBV7-9 to TRBJ2-3, with TRBD2 matching over 8 bases. This TCR came from a woman in her thirties or forties in good health. The CDR3 sequence: CASSRRGGSSTDTQYF. DNA for the CDR3: TGTGCCAGCTCCCGCCGGGGGGGGAGCAGCACAGATACGCAGTATTTT.